This record covers a single T cell receptor (beta chain). Its specificity is not known. The sample originates from a study of shared clonotypes between healthy human individuals. Assay execution took place at the deep level. Replicate sorted-subset PCRs were loaded with about 0.2 ug DNA, approximately 31,000 T cell genomes. Using immunoSEQ multiplex PCR, the repertoire was profiled, and TCRdb retains in-frame clones only, with some absent. The table lists more than 2 million clones, 90% to 96% of them singletons. General study results and limits: Larger estimated richness was generally seen in naive subsets than in memory subsets.

The CDR3 extends over 12 amino acids. V lost 5 bases and J lost 9, with 13 bases in between. Germline CDR1 and CDR2: SGHTA and FQGNSA. Sequenced: naive CD4+ T cells sorted from blood. Subset meaning: CD45RA+ positively selected. The V call is TRBV7-2, the J call TRBJ1-2, with D unclear. The receptor's source is a man aged 18 to 30 in good health. CDR3 sequence (DNA): TGTGCCAGCAGCCCAGGACCGGCGCGCTACACCTTC. Its translation is CASSPGPARYTF.